This T cell receptor beta chain came from a study of cytomegalovirus exposure and HLA in healthy donors. The CDR3 is made up of 15 amino acids. Germline loops: CDR1 SEHNR, CDR2 FQNEAQ (reference sequence). V gave up 5 bases and J gave up 7 bases, with 21 bases separating them. A remark on this clone: The antigen remains unidentified.

The study's findings and limits: According to a subsequent analysis, TCR clusters identified in the first cohort showed a tendency to co-occur across the 100 to 150 validation repertoires. Whilst most TCR sequences proved rare, a subset of public TCRs occurred across many donors.

This table comes from immunoSEQ multiplex PCR, and its TCRdb copy is limited to in-frame clones, with some not included. This table holds more than 95,000 clones, more than 95% found once. The receptor comes from a man younger than 30 in good health and CMV-seronegative. This chain uses TRBV7-9 with TRBJ2-7; D is uncertain. Sequencing was performed on PBMCs. The CDR3 loop reads CASSPREESTPEQYF. The CDR3 DNA follows: TGTGCCAGCAGCCCCCGAGAGGAATCCACCCCGGAGCAGTACTTC.